This TCR beta chain appears in the sequencing data of a study of T cell repertoires in cytomegalovirus infection. MiXCR, applied by TCRdb to the reads, yields one record per CDR3 protein. The sample holds about a million distinct CDR3 sequences, roughly 30% seen once. The ends lost 8 bases at V and 7 bases at J; junction bases unmatched: 11. Germline lookup yields CDR1 MNHEY and CDR2 SMNVEV (reference sequence). The CDR3 has 14 residues. This clonotype was picked up a small number of times. What it recognizes is unknown. This sequence was found in a human donor in good health (CMV status not recorded). Some clones in this sample may be carry-over from other donors' samples. The sample here was cultured CD8+ T cells from PBMCs, taken from culture after CMV antigen stimulation. This chain links TRBV27 with TRBJ1-2, with TRBD1 matching over 9 bases. The CDR3 spells CASGQGTGLSGYTF. The DNA for the CDR3 is TGTGCCAGCGGACAAGGGACAGGGCTGAGTGGCTACACCTTC.